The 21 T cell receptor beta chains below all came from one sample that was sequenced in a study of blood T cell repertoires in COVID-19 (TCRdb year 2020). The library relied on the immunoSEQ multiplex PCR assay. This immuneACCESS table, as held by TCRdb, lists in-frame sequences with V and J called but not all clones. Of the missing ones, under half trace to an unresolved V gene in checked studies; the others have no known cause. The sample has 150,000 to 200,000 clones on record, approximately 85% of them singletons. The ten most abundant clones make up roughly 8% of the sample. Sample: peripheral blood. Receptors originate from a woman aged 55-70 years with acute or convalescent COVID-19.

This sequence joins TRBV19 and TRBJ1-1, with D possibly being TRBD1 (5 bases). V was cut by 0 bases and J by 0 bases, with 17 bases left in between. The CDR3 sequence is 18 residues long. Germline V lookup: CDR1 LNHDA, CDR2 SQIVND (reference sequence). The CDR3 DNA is TGTGCCAGTAGTATAGATAGGGGCAGGGTAGGGTTGAACACTGAAGCTTTCTTT. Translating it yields CASSIDRGRVGLNTEAFF.

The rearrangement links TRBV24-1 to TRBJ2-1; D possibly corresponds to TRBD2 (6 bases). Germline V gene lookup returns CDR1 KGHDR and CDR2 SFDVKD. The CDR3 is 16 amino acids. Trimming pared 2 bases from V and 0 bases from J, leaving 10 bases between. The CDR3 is CATSDSFGGSYNEQFF. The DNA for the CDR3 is TGTGCCACCAGTGATTCGTTCGGGGGCTCCTACAATGAGCAGTTCTTC.

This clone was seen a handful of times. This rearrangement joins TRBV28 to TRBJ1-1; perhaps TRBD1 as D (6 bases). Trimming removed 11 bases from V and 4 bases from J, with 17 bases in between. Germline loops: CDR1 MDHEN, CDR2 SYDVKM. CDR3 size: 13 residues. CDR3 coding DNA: TGTGCCTATCGGGCGGGGGCGGGCACTGAAGCTTTCTTT. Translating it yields CAYRAGAGTEAFF.

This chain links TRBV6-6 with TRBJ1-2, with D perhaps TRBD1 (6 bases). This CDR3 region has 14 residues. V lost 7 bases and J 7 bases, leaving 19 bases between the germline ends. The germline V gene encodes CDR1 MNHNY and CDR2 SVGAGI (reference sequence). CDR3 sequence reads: CASTLLAGARGYTF. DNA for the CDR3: TGTGCCAGCACCTTACTCGCGGGGGCTCGTGGCTACACCTTC.

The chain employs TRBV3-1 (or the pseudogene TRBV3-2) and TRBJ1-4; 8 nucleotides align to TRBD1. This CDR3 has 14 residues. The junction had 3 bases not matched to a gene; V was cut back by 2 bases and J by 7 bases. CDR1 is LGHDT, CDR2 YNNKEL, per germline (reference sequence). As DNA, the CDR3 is TGTGCCAGCAGCCAAACAGGGGGTGGTGAAAAACTGTTTTTT. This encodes CASSQTGGGEKLFF.

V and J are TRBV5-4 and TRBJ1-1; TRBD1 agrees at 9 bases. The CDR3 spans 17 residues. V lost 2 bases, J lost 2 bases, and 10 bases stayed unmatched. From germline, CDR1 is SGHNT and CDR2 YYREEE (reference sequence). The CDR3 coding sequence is TGTGCCAGCAGCTTATCCGGGACAGGGATTTTAAACACTGAAGCTTTCTTT. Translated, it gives CASSLSGTGILNTEAFF.

The CDR3 region is CASSITGTGAFF. The CDR3 nucleotides read TGTGCCAGCAGTATTACCGGGACAGGCGCTTTCTTT. This chain links TRBV6-5 with TRBJ1-1, with 8 bases aligning to TRBD1. The CDR3 covers 12 residues. Germline V gives CDR1 MNHEY, CDR2 SVGAGI. With V trimmed by 5 bases and J by 11 bases, 7 bases remained unmatched.

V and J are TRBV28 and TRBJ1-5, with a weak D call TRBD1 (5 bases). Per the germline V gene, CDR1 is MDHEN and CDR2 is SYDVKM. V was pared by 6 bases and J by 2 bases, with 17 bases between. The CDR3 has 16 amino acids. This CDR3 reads CASRPTVGRGNQPQHF. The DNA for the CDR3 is TGTGCCAGCAGACCAACAGTGGGGCGAGGCAATCAGCCCCAGCATTTT.

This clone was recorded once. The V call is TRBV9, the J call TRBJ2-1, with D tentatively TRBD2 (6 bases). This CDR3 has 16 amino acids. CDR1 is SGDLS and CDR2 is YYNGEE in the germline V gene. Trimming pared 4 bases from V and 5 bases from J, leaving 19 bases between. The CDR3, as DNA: TGTGCCAGCAGCCCGCGACTAGAGGGGTATCACAATGAGCAGTTCTTC. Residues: CASSPRLEGYHNEQFF.

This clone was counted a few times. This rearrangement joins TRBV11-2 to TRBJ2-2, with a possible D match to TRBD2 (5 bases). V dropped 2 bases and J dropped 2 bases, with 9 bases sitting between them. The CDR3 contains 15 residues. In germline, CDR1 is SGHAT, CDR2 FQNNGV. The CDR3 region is CASSLLTGNTGELFF. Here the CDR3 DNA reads TGTGCCAGCAGCTTACTTACGGGAAACACCGGGGAGCTGTTTTTT.

The CDR3 loop is CASSPVLAGGPYEQYF. The CDR3 bases are TGTGCCAGCAGCCCCGTCCTAGCGGGAGGGCCCTACGAGCAGTACTTC. The chain is built from TRBV7-2 and TRBJ2-7, with 12 bases aligning to TRBD2. This CDR3 has 16 residues. Per the germline V gene, CDR1 is SGHTA and CDR2 is FQGNSA. V dropped 5 bases and J dropped 2; count of bases not matched to a gene: 7. Full variable domain (outside the CDR3, taken from reference TRBV7-2 and TRBJ2-7): GAGVSQSPSNKVTEKGKDVELRCDPISGHTALYWYRQSLGQGLEFLIYFQGNSAPDKSGLPSDRFSAERTGGSVSTLTIQRTQQEDSAVYLCASSPVLAGGPYEQYFGPGTRLTVT.

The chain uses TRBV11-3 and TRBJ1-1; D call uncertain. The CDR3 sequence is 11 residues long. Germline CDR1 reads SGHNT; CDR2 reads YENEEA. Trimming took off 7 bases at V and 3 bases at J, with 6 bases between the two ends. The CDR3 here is CASTRDTEAFF. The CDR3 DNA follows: TGTGCCAGCACCCGTGACACTGAAGCTTTCTTT.

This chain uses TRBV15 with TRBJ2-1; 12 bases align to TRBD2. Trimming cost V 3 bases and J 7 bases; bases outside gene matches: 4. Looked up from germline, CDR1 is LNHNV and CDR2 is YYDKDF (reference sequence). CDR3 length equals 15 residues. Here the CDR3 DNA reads TGTGCCACCAGCAGGACTAGCGGGAGTAAAAATGAGCAGTTCTTC. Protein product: CATSRTSGSKNEQFF.

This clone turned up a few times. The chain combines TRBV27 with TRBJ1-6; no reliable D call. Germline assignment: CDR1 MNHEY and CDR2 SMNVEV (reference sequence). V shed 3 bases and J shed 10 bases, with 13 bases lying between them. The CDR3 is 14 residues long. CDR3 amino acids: CASSFGGSGSPLHF. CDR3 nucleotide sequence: TGTGCCAGCAGTTTCGGCGGCAGCGGGTCACCCCTCCACTTT.

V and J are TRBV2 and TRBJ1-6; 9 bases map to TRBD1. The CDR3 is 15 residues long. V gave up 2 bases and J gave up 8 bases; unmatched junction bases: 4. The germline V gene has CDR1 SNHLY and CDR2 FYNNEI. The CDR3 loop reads CASSERQGEDSPLHF. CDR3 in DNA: TGTGCCAGCAGTGAACGACAGGGGGAAGATTCACCCCTCCACTTT.

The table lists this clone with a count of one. CDR3 residues: CASSFRRTSGSTDTQYF. CDR3 DNA: TGTGCCAGCAGCTTCAGGCGGACTAGCGGTAGCACAGATACGCAGTATTTT. The chain links TRBV5-4 to TRBJ2-3; TRBD2 agrees at 10 bases. Germline-derived CDR1 and CDR2 are SGHNT and YYREEE (reference sequence). The CDR3 spans 17 residues. The V gene end was trimmed by 2 bases and the J gene end by 0 bases; junction bases not matched to a gene: 6.

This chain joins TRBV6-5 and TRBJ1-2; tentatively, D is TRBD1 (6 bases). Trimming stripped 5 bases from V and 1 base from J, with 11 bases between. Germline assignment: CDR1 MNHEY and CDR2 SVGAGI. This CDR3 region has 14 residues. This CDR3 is CASSKGHLNYGYTF. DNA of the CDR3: TGTGCCAGCAGTAAGGGACACCTTAACTATGGCTACACCTTC.

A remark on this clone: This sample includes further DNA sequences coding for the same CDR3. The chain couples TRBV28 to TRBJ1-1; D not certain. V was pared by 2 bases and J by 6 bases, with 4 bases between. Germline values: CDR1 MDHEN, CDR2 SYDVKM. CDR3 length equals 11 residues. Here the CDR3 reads CASSLRAEAFF. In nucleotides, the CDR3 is TGTGCCAGCAGTTTACGGGCTGAAGCTTTCTTT.

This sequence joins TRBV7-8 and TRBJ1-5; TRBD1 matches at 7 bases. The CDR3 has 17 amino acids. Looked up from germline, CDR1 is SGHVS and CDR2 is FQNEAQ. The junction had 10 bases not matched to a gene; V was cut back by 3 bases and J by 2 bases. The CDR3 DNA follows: TGTGCCAGCAGCTTTGGAGGGGGCGAGGCGGGCAATCAGCCCCAGCATTTT. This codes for CASSFGGGEAGNQPQHF.

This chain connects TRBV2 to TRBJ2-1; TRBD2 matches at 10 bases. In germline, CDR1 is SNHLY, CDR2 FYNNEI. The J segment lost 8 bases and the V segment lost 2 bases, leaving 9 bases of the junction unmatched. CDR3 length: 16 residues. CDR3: CASSELGLAGVYEQFF. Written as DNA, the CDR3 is TGTGCCAGCAGTGAACTCGGTCTAGCGGGAGTCTATGAGCAGTTCTTC.

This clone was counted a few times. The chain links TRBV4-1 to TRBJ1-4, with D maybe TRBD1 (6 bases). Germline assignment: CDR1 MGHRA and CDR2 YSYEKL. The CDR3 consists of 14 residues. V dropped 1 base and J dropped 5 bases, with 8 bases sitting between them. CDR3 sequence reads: CASSQAGGNEKLFF. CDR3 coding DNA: TGCGCCAGCAGCCAAGCGGGGGGCAATGAAAAACTGTTTTTT.